Each of the 29 T cell receptor beta chains below was sequenced from the same sample in a study of cytomegalovirus exposure and HLA in healthy donors. Primers for the PCR totalled 60 Vbeta and 13 Jbeta. The method was immunoSEQ multiplex PCR; TCRdb's version includes in-frame clones alone and lacks a portion of them. This sample has roughly 100,000 clones, with more than 75% found just once. The source material was PBMCs. Every receptor here comes from a woman under 30 in good health and CMV-seropositive.

The count of this clone is one. The chain recombines TRBV30 with TRBJ2-5, with 10 bases that match TRBD2. After removal of 0 bases from V and 0 bases from J, the junction contained 1 base not matched to a gene. The CDR3 sequence is 15 residues long. Germline CDR1 and CDR2: GTSNPN and SVGIG (reference sequence). CDR3 bases: TGTGCCTGGAGTGTACTAGCGGGGAACCAAGAGACCCAGTACTTC. Encoded protein: CAWSVLAGNQETQYF.

V and J are TRBV28 and TRBJ1-5, with TRBD1 matching 7 bases. Germline V gene data show CDR1 as MDHEN and CDR2 as SYDVKM. This CDR3 has 13 amino acids. J was trimmed by 6 bases and V by 3 bases; bases with no gene match: 2. The CDR3 region has the DNA TGTGCCAGCAGTTTGACAGGGCCTCAGCCCCAGCATTTT. Translating it yields CASSLTGPQPQHF.

The chain is built from TRBV5-1 and TRBJ2-7; 11 bases line up with TRBD2. The germline V gene encodes CDR1 SGHRS and CDR2 YFSETQ. With V trimmed by 3 bases and J by 2 bases, 7 bases remained unmatched. The CDR3 is 16 residues long. The CDR3 DNA is TGCGCCAGCAGCTCCGGCTCTAGCGGGAGGCCCTACGAGCAGTACTTC. Protein sequence: CASSSGSSGRPYEQYF.

The rearrangement joins TRBV5-6 to TRBJ2-7, with 11 positions matching TRBD2. This CDR3 has 15 residues. The germline gives CDR1 SGHDT, CDR2 YYEEEE. The V and J ends lost 2 bases and 0 bases, in that order; junction bases with no gene match: 1. The CDR3 bases are TGTGCCAGCAGCTTAGGACTAGCGGGCTCCTACGAGCAGTACTTC. Its protein product is CASSLGLAGSYEQYF.

This clone appeared a few times. This chain uses TRBV27 with TRBJ2-7; 8 bases align to TRBD1. The CDR3 has 15 amino acids. The V segment lost 4 bases and the J segment 3 bases; nucleotides outside the gene matches: 8. CDR1 MNHEY and CDR2 SMNVEV come from the germline V gene (reference sequence). CDR3 DNA: TGTGCCAGCAGTTGGGCGACAGGGGACAGCTACGAGCAGTACTTC. Protein product: CASSWATGDSYEQYF.

The genes are TRBV9 and TRBJ2-3; the D gene is possibly TRBD2 (5 bases). V was pared by 2 bases and J by 1 base, with 5 bases between. Germline values: CDR1 SGDLS, CDR2 YYNGEE. This CDR3 has 13 residues. In nucleotides, the CDR3 is TGTGCCAGCAGCGTGAGGGGCACAGATACGCAGTATTTT. Translation: CASSVRGTDTQYF.

The chain recombines TRBV18 with TRBJ1-2; 8 bases are shared with TRBD1. Germline V gene lookup returns CDR1 KGHSH and CDR2 LQKENI. CDR3 length: 17 residues. Trimming at V came to 1 base and at J to 2 bases, leaving 9 bases not matched to a gene. CDR3 DNA: TGTGCCAGCTCACCACTCCCGACAGGGGCCCAAAACTATGGCTACACCTTC. Translation gives CASSPLPTGAQNYGYTF. Supplemented by reference TRBV18 and TRBJ1-2, the full variable domain reads NAGVMQNPRHLVRRRGQEARLRCSPMKGHSHVYWYRQLPEEGLKFMVYLQKENIIDESGMPKERFSAEFPKEGPSILRIQQVVRGDSAAYFCASSPLPTGAQNYGYTFGSGTRLTVV.

This chain joins TRBV30 and TRBJ2-1; 9 nucleotides align to TRBD1. The CDR3 extends over 13 amino acids. Trimming at V came to 8 bases and at J to 4 bases, leaving 6 bases not matched to a gene. The germline V gene has CDR1 GTSNPN and CDR2 SVGIG (reference sequence). CDR3 in DNA: TGTGCCGGGGGGACAGGGTGGTACAATGAGCAGTTCTTC. This codes for CAGGTGWYNEQFF.

The rearrangement joins TRBV6-1 to TRBJ2-5; 8 nucleotides line up with TRBD1. V lost 5 bases, J lost 5 bases, and 10 bases stayed unmatched. The CDR3 loop spans 15 amino acids. The germline gives CDR1 MNHNS, CDR2 SASEGT. CDR3 loop: CASSIQTGVGETQYF. Here the CDR3 DNA reads TGTGCCAGCAGTATACAGACAGGGGTAGGTGAGACCCAGTACTTC.

The genes are TRBV6-5 and TRBJ1-1; TRBD1 is a possible D gene (5 bases). CDR1 is MNHEY, CDR2 SVGAGI, per germline. The V gene lost 0 bases and the J gene lost 0 bases, with 11 bases spanning the gap. This CDR3 is 16 amino acids long. The CDR3 loop is CASSYSRTYMNTEAFF. The DNA for the CDR3 is TGTGCCAGCAGTTACTCGCGGACATACATGAACACTGAAGCTTTCTTT.

This chain uses TRBV7-8 with TRBJ2-5, with D unclear. V dropped 1 base and J dropped 5 bases, with 14 bases sitting between them. The CDR3 loop spans 15 amino acids. The germline V gene encodes CDR1 SGHVS and CDR2 FQNEAQ. CDR3 nucleotides: TGTGCCAGCAGCTTAGAGGAGAGCCCGCGGGAGACCCAGTACTTC. This sequence encodes CASSLEESPRETQYF.

J is TRBJ2-7 and V is TRBV4-1; TRBD2 is a possible D gene (7 bases). Germline CDR1 is MGHRA and CDR2 is YSYEKL. The CDR3 runs 16 residues. Deletions cut 1 base from V and 2 bases from J, with 15 bases between. In nucleotides, the CDR3 is TGCGCCAGCAGCCAAGGTTGGGGGGGCGATGCCTACGAGCAGTACTTC. Translation gives CASSQGWGGDAYEQYF.

The V call is TRBV5-1, the J call TRBJ2-1; 8 bases are shared with TRBD2. J was trimmed by 5 bases and V by 4 bases; bases with no gene match: 11. The CDR3 has 16 residues. Germline V lookup: CDR1 SGHRS, CDR2 YFSETQ. CDR3 DNA sequence: TGCGCCAGCAGCCCCCGTGCCAGCGGGGGAAACAATGAGCAGTTCTTC. Its translation is CASSPRASGGNNEQFF.

The chain carries TRBV7-6 and TRBJ1-6, with 8 bases that match TRBD1. The CDR3 is made up of 17 amino acids. J was trimmed by 4 bases and V by 5 bases; bases with no gene match: 10. CDR1 is SGHVS and CDR2 is FNYEAQ in the germline V gene. CDR3 protein: CASSLLGQGDYNSPLHF. CDR3 in DNA: TGTGCCAGCAGCCTCCTAGGACAGGGTGATTATAATTCACCCCTCCACTTT.

This chain uses TRBV7-6 with TRBJ2-7; D not resolved. This CDR3 is built from 12 residues. Trimming took 5 bases from V and 4 from J, leaving 9 bases between them. Germline V lookup: CDR1 SGHVS, CDR2 FNYEAQ. The DNA of the CDR3 is TGTGCCAGCAGCCCCTCAGGATACGAGCAGTACTTC. Protein sequence: CASSPSGYEQYF. The variable domain in full, completed from reference TRBV7-6 and TRBJ2-7, reads GAGVSQSPRYKVTKRGQDVALRCDPISGHVSLYWYRQALGQGPEFLTYFNYEAQQDKSGLPNDRFSAERPEGSISTLTIQRTEQRDSAMYRCASSPSGYEQYFGPGTRLTVT.

The rearrangement links TRBV15 to TRBJ2-7, with 7 nucleotides matching TRBD1. Germline V lookup: CDR1 LNHNV, CDR2 YYDKDF (reference sequence). The CDR3 extends over 15 amino acids. Germline trimming cut 2 bases from V and 3 bases from J; bases unmatched to any gene: 7. As DNA, the CDR3 is TGTGCCACCAGCAGAAAGACAGGGATGGACTACGAGCAGTACTTC. This gives the protein CATSRKTGMDYEQYF.

V usage is TRBV5-1 and J usage is TRBJ2-3, with TRBD2 matching over 7 bases. Germline loops: CDR1 SGHRS, CDR2 YFSETQ. After removal of 7 bases from V and 0 bases from J, the junction contained 2 bases not matched to a gene. The CDR3 spans 13 residues. The CDR3 loop is CASASGSTDTQYF. The CDR3 nucleotides are TGCGCCAGCGCTAGCGGAAGCACAGATACGCAGTATTTT. The variable domain in full, completed from reference TRBV5-1 and TRBJ2-3, reads KAGVTQTPRYLIKTRGQQVTLSCSPISGHRSVSWYQQTPGQGLQFLFEYFSETQRNKGNFPGRFSGRQFSNSRSEMNVSTLELGDSALYLCASASGSTDTQYFGPGTRLTVL.

This clone came up once. The chain carries TRBV6-1 and TRBJ2-7; no clear D. V gave up 3 bases and J gave up 2 bases, with 8 bases separating them. This CDR3 spans 13 amino acids. Per the germline V gene, CDR1 is MNHNS and CDR2 is SASEGT. CDR3 amino acids: CASSEPRTYEQYF. The CDR3 nucleotides are TGTGCCAGCAGTGAGCCCAGGACCTACGAGCAGTACTTC.

DNA for the CDR3: TGTGCCAGCAGTCGGGCAGGGGGGAATCAGCCCCAGCATTTT. Translating it yields CASSRAGGNQPQHF. V usage is TRBV27 and J usage is TRBJ1-5; TRBD1 matches 7 bases. The V gene's germline CDR1 is MNHEY and CDR2 SMNVEV (reference sequence). Trimming at V came to 5 bases and at J to 4 bases, leaving 5 bases not matched to a gene. This CDR3 contains 14 residues.

The chain employs TRBV7-2 and TRBJ2-1; D is possibly TRBD1 (6 bases). Germline lookup yields CDR1 SGHTA and CDR2 FQGNSA. The length of the CDR3 is 12 residues. V was trimmed by 6 bases and J by 8 bases, leaving 11 bases between them. CDR3 DNA sequence: TGTGCCAGCAGAGGACAGCCCCATGAGCAGTTCTTC. Protein sequence: CASRGQPHEQFF.

CDR3: CIGTGTGGNEQFF. DNA of the CDR3: TGCATTGGGACCGGGACAGGTGGCAATGAGCAGTTCTTC. This chain joins TRBV29-1 and TRBJ2-1; TRBD1 agrees at 8 bases. This CDR3 is built from 13 residues. CDR1 and CDR2 from the germline V gene are SQVTM and ANQGSEA.

The sample holds one count of this clone. This chain links TRBV27 with TRBJ1-4; a weak D match, TRBD1 (6 bases). The germline V and J ends were trimmed by 4 bases and 2 bases, with 14 bases remaining between them. This CDR3 has 16 residues. Germline loops: CDR1 MNHEY, CDR2 SMNVEV (reference sequence). The CDR3 DNA reads as TGTGCCAGCAGTTCTCGCCAACAGGGCACTAATGAAAAACTGTTTTTT. Translation: CASSSRQQGTNEKLFF.

This sequence joins TRBV7-3 and TRBJ2-2; weak D call: TRBD2 (6 bases). This CDR3 is 14 amino acids long. CDR1 is SGHTA and CDR2 is FQGTGA in the germline V gene. Trimming left V 5 bases short and J 5 bases short, with 12 bases between. The CDR3 bases are TGTGCCAGCAGCCCGGGACTTACGACCGGGGAGCTGTTTTTT. Encoded protein: CASSPGLTTGELFF.

This sequence joins TRBV7-2 and TRBJ1-4; D unclear. V shed 5 bases and J shed 2 bases, with 9 bases lying between them. Germline V lookup: CDR1 SGHTA, CDR2 FQGNSA. The CDR3 consists of 14 residues. CDR3 DNA sequence: TGTGCCAGCAGCCCACAGACCACTAATGAAAAACTGTTTTTT. It encodes CASSPQTTNEKLFF.

The chain combines TRBV6-1 with TRBJ1-4, with 9 bases lining up with TRBD1. The CDR3 covers 15 residues. In germline, CDR1 is MNHNS, CDR2 SASEGT. Losses at the gene ends were 3 bases for V and 8 bases for J; bases not matched to a gene: 7. The CDR3 protein is CASSDTGTGREKLFF. The DNA of the CDR3 is TGTGCCAGCAGTGACACCGGGACAGGGAGGGAAAAACTGTTTTTT.

J is TRBJ2-1 and V is TRBV2; 9 nucleotides agree with TRBD1. From germline, CDR1 is SNHLY and CDR2 FYNNEI. The V and J ends lost 4 bases and 4 bases, in that order; junction bases with no gene match: 2. The CDR3 is 14 amino acids. The DNA of the CDR3 is TGTGCCAGCAGTGTACAGGGGGCGTACAATGAGCAGTTCTTC. Residues: CASSVQGAYNEQFF.

Only one count was recorded for this clone. This chain uses TRBV5-4 with TRBJ1-1, with D possibly being TRBD1 (5 bases). The germline gives CDR1 SGHNT, CDR2 YYREEE (reference sequence). This CDR3 comprises 13 residues. V was trimmed by 3 bases and J by 4 bases, leaving 10 bases between them. The DNA for the CDR3 is TGTGCCAGCAGCTGGGGGGTTGGCACTGAAGCTTTCTTT. Protein sequence: CASSWGVGTEAFF.

A word on this clone: Its ends do not fully match the called genes, so a read error is possible. This chain joins TRBV7-9 and TRBJ2-1; D remains unclear. The CDR3 totals 12 residues. Per germline, CDR1 SEHNR and CDR2 FQNEAQ (reference sequence). The CDR3 spells CSSNSQANEQFF. The DNA for the CDR3 is TGTTCCAGCAATTCTCAGGCTAATGAGCAGTTCTTC.

This CDR3 reads CASGGGLAGNKAREQFF. The CDR3, as DNA: TGTGCCAGCGGGGGGGGACTAGCGGGAAACAAGGCAAGGGAGCAGTTCTTC. The rearrangement links TRBV7-6 to TRBJ2-1; 13 positions agree with TRBD2. The CDR3 contains 17 residues. Per the germline V gene, CDR1 is SGHVS and CDR2 is FNYEAQ. Unmatched junction bases numbered 17, after V lost 8 bases and J lost 10 bases.